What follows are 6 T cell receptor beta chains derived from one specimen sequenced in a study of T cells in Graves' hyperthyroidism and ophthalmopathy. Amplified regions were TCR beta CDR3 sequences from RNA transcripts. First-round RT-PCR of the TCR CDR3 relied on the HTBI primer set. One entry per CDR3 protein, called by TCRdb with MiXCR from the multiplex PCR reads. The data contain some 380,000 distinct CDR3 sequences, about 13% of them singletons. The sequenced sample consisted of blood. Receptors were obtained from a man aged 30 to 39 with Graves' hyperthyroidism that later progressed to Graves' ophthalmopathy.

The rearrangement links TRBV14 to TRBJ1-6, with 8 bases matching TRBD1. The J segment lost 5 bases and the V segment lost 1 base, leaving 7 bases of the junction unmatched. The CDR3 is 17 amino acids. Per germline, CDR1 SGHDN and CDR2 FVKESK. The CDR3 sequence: CASSQGQGILHNSPLHF. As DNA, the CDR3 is TGTGCCAGCAGCCAAGGACAGGGGATTTTACATAATTCACCCCTCCACTTT.

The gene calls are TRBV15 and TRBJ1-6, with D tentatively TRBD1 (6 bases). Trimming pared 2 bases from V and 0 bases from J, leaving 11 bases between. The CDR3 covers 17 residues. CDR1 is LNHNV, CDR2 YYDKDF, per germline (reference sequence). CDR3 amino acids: CATSRQGLSSYNSPLHF. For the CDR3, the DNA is TGTGCCACCAGCAGACAGGGGCTGAGCTCCTATAATTCACCCCTCCACTTT. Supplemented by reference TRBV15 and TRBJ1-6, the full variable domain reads DAMVIQNPRYQVTQFGKPVTLSCSQTLNHNVMYWYQQKSSQAPKLLFHYYDKDFNNEADTPDNFQSRRPNTSFCFLDIRSPGLGDTAMYLCATSRQGLSSYNSPLHFGNGTRLTVT.

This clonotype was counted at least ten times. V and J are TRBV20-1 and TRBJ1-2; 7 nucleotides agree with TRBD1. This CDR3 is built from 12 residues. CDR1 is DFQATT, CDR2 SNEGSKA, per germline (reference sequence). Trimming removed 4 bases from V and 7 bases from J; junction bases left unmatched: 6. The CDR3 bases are TGCAGTGCTATCGACAGGGAGCTTGGCTACACCTTC. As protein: CSAIDRELGYTF.

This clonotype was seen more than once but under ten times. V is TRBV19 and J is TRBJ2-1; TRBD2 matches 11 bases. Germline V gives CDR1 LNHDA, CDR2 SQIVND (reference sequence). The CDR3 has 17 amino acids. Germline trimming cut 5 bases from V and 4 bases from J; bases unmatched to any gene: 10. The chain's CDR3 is CASSSFSGGDHYNEQFF. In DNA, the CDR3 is TGTGCCAGTAGTTCCTTTAGCGGGGGGGACCATTACAATGAGCAGTTCTTC.

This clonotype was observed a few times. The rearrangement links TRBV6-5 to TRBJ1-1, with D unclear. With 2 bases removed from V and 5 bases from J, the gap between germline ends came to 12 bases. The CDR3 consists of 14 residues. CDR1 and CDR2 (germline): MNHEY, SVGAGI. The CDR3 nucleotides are TGTGCCAGCAGTTACACACGGCTAGCGACTGAAGCTTTCTTT. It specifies CASSYTRLATEAFF.

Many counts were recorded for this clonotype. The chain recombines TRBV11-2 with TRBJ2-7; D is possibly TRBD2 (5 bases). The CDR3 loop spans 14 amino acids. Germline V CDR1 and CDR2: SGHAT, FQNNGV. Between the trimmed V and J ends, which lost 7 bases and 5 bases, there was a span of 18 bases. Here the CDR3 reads CASTSREFRNEQYF. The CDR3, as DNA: TGTGCCAGCACCTCTAGGGAGTTTAGAAACGAGCAGTACTTC.